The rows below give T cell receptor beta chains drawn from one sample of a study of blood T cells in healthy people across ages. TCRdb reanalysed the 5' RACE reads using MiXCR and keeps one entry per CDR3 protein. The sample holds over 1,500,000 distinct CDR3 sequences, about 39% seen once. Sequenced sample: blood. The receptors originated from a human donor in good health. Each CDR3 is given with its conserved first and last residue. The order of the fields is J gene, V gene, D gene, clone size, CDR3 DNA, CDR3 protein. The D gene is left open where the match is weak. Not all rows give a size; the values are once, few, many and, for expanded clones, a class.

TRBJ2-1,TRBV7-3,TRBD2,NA,TGTGCCAGCAGCTCCCTTTTCGGGGGGGAGAATGAGCAGTTCTTC,CASSSLFGGENEQFF
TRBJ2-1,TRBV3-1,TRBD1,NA,TGTGCCAGCAGCCAAGTGGTAGGGGGCAGTGAGCAGTTCTTC,CASSQVVGGSEQFF
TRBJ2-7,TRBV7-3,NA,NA,TGTGCCAGCAGCTCCGGGCCACGGGACGAGCAGTACTTC,CASSSGPRDEQYF
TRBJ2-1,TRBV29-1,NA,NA,TGCAGCGTCTATGACGGGCTTGAGCAGTTCTTC,CSVYDGLEQFF
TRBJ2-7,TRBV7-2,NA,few,TGTGCCAGCAGCCGAGGAGGGACAGAGTCCTACGAGCAGTACTTC,CASSRGGTESYEQYF
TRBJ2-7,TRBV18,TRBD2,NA,TGTGCCAGCTCACCGCGTGGGCGGGGGGACTACGAGCAGTACTTC,CASSPRGRGDYEQYF
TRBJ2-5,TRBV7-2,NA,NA,TGTGCCAGCAGCTTAATTCAGAGGGAGACCCAGTACTTC,CASSLIQRETQYF
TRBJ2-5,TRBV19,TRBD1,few,TGTGCCAGTAGTACCTACACAGGGGACCAAGAGACCCAGTACTTC,CASSTYTGDQETQYF
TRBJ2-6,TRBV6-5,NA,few,TGTGCCAGCAGTTACGCGGAGGCAGCAACCTCTGGGGCCAACGTCCTGACTTTC,CASSYAEAATSGANVLTF
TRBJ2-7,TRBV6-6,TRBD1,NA,TGCGCCAGCAGTACCCCGGGACAGGGAACCCACGAGCAGTACTTC,CASSTPGQGTHEQYF
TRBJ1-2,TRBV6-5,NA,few,TGTGCCAGCAGTTACGGGGCGCGTGGTGGCTACACCTTC,CASSYGARGGYTF
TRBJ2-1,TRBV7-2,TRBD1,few,TGTGCCAGCAGCTTAGAGCCGACAGGGGTCAATGAGCAGTTCTTC,CASSLEPTGVNEQFF
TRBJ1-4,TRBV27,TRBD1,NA,TGTGCCAGCAGTTTAACAGGGGACGGCGAAAAACTGTTTTTT,CASSLTGDGEKLFF
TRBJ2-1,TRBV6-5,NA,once,TGTGCCAGCAGATCAATAGGCGGCATTCAGTTCTTC,CASRSIGGIQFF
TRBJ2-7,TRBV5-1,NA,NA,TGCGCCGGCAGCTTGGTTTCCGGGGGCTACGAGCAGTACTTC,CAGSLVSGGYEQYF
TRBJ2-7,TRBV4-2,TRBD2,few,TGTGCCAGCAGCCCATCGGGGAGGGGAGGTTCCCACGAGCAGTACTTC,CASSPSGRGGSHEQYF
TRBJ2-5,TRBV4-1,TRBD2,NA,TGCGCCAGCAGCCCCCGAGCGGGGGGGCGGCAAGAGACCCAGTACTTC,CASSPRAGGRQETQYF
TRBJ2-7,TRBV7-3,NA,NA,TGTGCCAGCAGCTTAAGTGGGACGGAAAACTACGAGCAGTACTTC,CASSLSGTENYEQYF
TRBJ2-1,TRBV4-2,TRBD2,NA,TGTGCCAGCAGCCAGATGCTGGGACTAGCGGCCTACAATGAGCAGTTCTTC,CASSQMLGLAAYNEQFF
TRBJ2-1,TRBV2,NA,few,TGTGCCAGCACCCCAGACAGGGGAGGGTCAAGGGGCAATGAGCAGTTCTTC,CASTPDRGGSRGNEQFF
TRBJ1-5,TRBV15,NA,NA,TGTGCCACCAGCAGAGAATATTTAGAGCCCCAGCATTTT,CATSREYLEPQHF
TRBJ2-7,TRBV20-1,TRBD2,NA,TGCAGTGCTAGAGATAGCGGGAGGCAGTTCTACGAGCAGTACTTC,CSARDSGRQFYEQYF
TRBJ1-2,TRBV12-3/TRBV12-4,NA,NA,TGTGCCGGCAGCCCCGAATGGATCGATGGCTACACCTTC,CAGSPEWIDGYTF
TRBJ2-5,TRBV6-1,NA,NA,TGTGCCAGCAGTGGATGGGGCGGTGGCGAGACCCAGTACTTC,CASSGWGGGETQYF
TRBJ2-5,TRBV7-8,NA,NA,TGTGCCAGCAGCTTGCCCCAAAAGACCCAGTACTTC,CASSLPQKTQYF